This T cell receptor (beta chain) was captured in a study of technical replicates of blood from a handful of donors. Sequencing was performed with immunoSEQ multiplex PCR; in TCRdb, only in-frame clones are kept and a portion is missing. The sample holds roughly 80,000 clones, around 90% seen once. After removal of 3 bases from V and 1 base from J, the junction contained 15 bases not matched to a gene. Germline assignment: CDR1 MNHEY and CDR2 SMNVEV (reference sequence). CDR3 length: 19 amino acids. This TCR derives from a human donor in good health. The sample taken for sequencing was T cells isolated from PBMCs. The chain recombines TRBV27 with TRBJ2-5, with 9 bases lining up with TRBD1. The CDR3 DNA follows: TGTGCCAGCAGTTTGAGTTTGACGAACCGGGACAGGGTCCAAGAGACCCAGTACTTC. It is translated as CASSLSLTNRDRVQETQYF.